This TCR beta chain originates from a study of OX40 agonist ivuxolimab in advanced cancers. A note on the overall study: Ivuxolimab was an agonistic, fully human IgG2 monoclonal antibody directed against OX40 (CD134), a costimulatory receptor. Intravenous ivuxolimab was administered to patients every 2 weeks at six dose levels: 0.01, 0.1, 0.3, 1.5, 3 and 10 mg/kg. Partial responses occurred in three dose-escalation patients: two with cutaneous melanoma and one with hepatocellular carcinoma. The paper reports the monotherapy dose-escalation portion (N of about 47 patients) of the phase I ivuxolimab trial. Patients were allowed to have had prior anti-PD-1, anti-PD-L1 or anti-CTLA-4 therapy, and 40% to 45% of the dose-escalation patients had previously received checkpoint inhibitors. The dose-escalation cohort was 82.7% male with a mean age of around 64 years, ranging from roughly 23 to 80. Among the 52 dose-escalation patients, some 19 had hepatocellular carcinoma, roughly 15 melanoma, 9 renal cell carcinoma and 9 head and neck cancer. Peripheral TCRbeta sequencing aimed to test whether ivuxolimab altered TCR sequence diversity and caused clonal T-cell expansion.

Relative to germline, V is 4 bases shorter and J is 5 bases shorter, with 30 bases between their ends. Taken from cysteine to phenylalanine, the CDR3 has 19 residues. Of the read, only the CDR3 DNA is kept; its 57 bases are in frame from base 1. CDR1 KGHSH and CDR2 LQKENI are derived from the germline V gene. To sequence the TCRbeta CDR3 region, genomic DNA was isolated from the sorted cells. The immunoSEQ Assay was used to sequence the TCRbeta CDR3 regions. The table was pulled from immuneACCESS by TCRdb, which kept in-frame rearrangements only. Such tables lose some clones; where checked, under half of the loss comes from unresolved V genes, and the rest has no known cause. The sample has 60,000 to 75,000 clones on record, more than 85% of them singletons. The ten largest make up around 3.6% of the sample. Comments on this clone: There is no known antigen for this receptor. No clone much larger than this one lies a single base away; base qualities are absent.

Results the study describes overall, beyond this receptor: Low levels of normalized T-cell clonal expansion were also seen in some nonresponding patients. The antigen specificity of the peripheral T cells that underwent clonal expansion was not determined. In partial responders in the 0.1-3.0 mg/kg groups, normalized peripheral clonal expansion was found to be among the lowest, especially among CD8+ T cells. After ivuxolimab, more expanded clones were found on average in CD8+ T cells than in CD4+ T cells. At doses of 0.1 to 3.0 mg/kg, clonal expansion of both CD4+ and CD8+ T cells in blood was seen between baseline and week 6.

Patients with autoimmune disease history or receiving systemic immunosuppression were excluded from the trial. In every dose cohort, peripheral blood was drawn for TCR sequencing at baseline, cycle 4 day 1, and cycle 7 day 1. Samples came from an open-label, multicenter, first-in-human phase I dose-escalation trial of ivuxolimab. The trial enrolled adults with locally advanced or metastatic head and neck squamous cell, hepatocellular, melanoma or renal cell carcinoma. CD4+ and CD8+ T cells were sorted separately from peripheral blood before TCR sequencing. The V and J segments used are TRBV18 and TRBJ2-7; matching of 6 bases hints at TRBD2 as the D gene. The sequencing used CD4+ or CD8+ T cells sorted from blood, collected in a trial of the OX40 agonist ivuxolimab. This TCR was sampled from an adult with an advanced solid tumor such as melanoma, head and neck, liver or kidney cancer. At the DNA level, the sequence is TGTGCCAGCTCACTCCGGTCCCCCTTCAGCGGGCAGGGAGGCAACGAGCAGTACTTC. Its translation reads: CASSLRSPFSGQGGNEQYF.